The entry below describes one T cell receptor (beta chain). Method: immunoSEQ multiplex PCR; TCRdb's copy keeps in-frame clones and lacks some. The sample includes 150,000 or so clones, 75% to 90% of them seen just once. This entry comes from a study of blood T cell repertoires in COVID-19. The V gene lost 3 bases and the J gene lost 4 bases, with 9 bases spanning the gap. The CDR3 has 13 residues. In germline, CDR1 is LGHDT, CDR2 YNNKEL (reference sequence). This receptor was identified in a man older than 75 with acute or convalescent COVID-19. The chain carries TRBV3-1 (or the pseudogene TRBV3-2) and TRBJ1-1; D ambiguous. The sequenced material came from peripheral blood. The CDR3: CASSHPHSTEAFF. The CDR3 coding sequence is TGTGCCAGCAGCCACCCCCACAGCACTGAAGCTTTCTTT.